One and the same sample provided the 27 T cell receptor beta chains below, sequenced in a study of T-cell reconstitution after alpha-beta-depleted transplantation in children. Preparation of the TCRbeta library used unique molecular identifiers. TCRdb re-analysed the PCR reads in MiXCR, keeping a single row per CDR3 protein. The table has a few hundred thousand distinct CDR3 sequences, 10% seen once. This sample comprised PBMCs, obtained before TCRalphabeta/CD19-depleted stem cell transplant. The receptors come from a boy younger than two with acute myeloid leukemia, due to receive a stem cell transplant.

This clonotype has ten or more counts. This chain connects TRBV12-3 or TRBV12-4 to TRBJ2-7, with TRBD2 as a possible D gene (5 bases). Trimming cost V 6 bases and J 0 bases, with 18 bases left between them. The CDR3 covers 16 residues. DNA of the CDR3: TGTGCCAGCAGCGGAGGCGGAGTCCGAATCTCCTACGAGCAGTACTTC. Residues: CASSGGGVRISYEQYF.

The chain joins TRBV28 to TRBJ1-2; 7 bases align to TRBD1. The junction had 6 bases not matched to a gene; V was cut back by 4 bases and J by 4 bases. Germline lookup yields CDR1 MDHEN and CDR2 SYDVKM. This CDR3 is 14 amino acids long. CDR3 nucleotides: TGTGCCAGCAGTTACAGGGGATCGGGCTATGGCTACACCTTC. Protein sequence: CASSYRGSGYGYTF.

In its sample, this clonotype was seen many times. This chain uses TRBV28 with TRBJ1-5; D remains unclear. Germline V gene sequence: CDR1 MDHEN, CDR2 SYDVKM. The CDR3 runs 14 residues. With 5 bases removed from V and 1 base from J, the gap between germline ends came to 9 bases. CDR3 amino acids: CASSLGTSNQPQHF. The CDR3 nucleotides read TGTGCCAGCAGTCTAGGCACAAGCAATCAGCCCCAGCATTTT.

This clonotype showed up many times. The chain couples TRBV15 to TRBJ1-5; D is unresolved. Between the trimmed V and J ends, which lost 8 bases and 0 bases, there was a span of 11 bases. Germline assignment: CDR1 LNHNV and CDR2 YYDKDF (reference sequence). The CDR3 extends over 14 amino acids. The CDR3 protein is CATAQRGSNQPQHF. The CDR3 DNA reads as TGTGCCACCGCCCAACGGGGTAGCAATCAGCCCCAGCATTTT.

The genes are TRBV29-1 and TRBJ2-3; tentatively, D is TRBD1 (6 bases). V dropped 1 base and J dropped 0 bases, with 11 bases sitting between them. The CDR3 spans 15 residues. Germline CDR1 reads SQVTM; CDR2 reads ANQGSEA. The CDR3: CSVEVRGSSTDTQYF. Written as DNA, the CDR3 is TGCAGCGTTGAAGTCAGGGGTTCTAGCACAGATACGCAGTATTTT.

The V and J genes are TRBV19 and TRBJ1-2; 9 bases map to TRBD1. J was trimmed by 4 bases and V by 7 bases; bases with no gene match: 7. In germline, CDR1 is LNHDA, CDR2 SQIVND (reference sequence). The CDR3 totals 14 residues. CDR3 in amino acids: CASTRDRALYGYTF. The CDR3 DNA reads TGTGCCAGTACCCGGGACAGGGCCCTCTATGGCTACACCTTC.

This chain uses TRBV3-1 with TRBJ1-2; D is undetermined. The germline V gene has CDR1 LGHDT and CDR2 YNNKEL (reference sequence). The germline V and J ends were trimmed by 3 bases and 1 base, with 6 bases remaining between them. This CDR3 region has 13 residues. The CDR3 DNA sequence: TGTGCCAGCAGCCACACAGATAACTATGGCTACACCTTC. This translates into CASSHTDNYGYTF.

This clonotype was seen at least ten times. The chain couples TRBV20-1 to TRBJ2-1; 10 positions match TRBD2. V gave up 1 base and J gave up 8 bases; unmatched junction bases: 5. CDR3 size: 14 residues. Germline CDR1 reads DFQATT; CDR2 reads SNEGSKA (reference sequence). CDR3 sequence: CSARASGSFYEQFF. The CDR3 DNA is TGCAGTGCTAGAGCTAGCGGGAGTTTCTATGAGCAGTTCTTC.

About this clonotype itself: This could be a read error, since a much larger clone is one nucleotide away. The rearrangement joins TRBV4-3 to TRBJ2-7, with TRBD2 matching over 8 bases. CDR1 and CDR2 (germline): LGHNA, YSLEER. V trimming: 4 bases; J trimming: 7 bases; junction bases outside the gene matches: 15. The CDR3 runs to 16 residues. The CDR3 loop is CASSPDYSGIFGEQYF. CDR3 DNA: TGCGCCAGCAGCCCGGATTATAGCGGGATTTTCGGGGAGCAGTACTTC.

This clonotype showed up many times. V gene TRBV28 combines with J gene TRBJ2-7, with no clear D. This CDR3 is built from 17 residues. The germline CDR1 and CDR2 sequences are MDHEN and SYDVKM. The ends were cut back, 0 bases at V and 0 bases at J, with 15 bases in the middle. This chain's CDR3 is CASSLWIFAGVSYEQYF. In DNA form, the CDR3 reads TGTGCCAGCAGTTTATGGATTTTCGCCGGAGTCTCCTACGAGCAGTACTTC.

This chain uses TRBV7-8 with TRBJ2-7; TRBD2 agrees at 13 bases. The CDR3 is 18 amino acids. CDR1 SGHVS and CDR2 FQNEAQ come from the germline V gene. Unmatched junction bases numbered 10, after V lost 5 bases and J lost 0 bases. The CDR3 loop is CASSGAGTSGTNSYEQYF. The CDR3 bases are TGTGCCAGCAGCGGAGCCGGGACTAGCGGGACCAACTCCTACGAGCAGTACTTC.

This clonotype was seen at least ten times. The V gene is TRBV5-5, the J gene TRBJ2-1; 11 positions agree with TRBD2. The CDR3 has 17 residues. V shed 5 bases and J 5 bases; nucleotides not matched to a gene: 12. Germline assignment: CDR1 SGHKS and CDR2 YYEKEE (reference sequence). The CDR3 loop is CASRRIAGGLRDNEQFF. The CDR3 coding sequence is TGTGCCAGCAGGAGGATAGCGGGGGGGCTTCGGGACAATGAGCAGTTCTTC.

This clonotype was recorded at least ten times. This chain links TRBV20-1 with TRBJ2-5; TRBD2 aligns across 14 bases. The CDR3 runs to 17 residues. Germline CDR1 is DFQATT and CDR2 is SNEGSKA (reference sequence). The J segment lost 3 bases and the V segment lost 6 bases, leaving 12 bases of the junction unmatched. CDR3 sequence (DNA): TGCAGTGCCACCCGACTAGCGGGGGGGCCGCAAAAAGAGACCCAGTACTTC. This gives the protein CSATRLAGGPQKETQYF.

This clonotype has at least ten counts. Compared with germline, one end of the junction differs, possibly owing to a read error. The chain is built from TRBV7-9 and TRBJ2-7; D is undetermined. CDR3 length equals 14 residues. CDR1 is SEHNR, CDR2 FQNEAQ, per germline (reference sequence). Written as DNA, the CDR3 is TGTGCCAGCAGCAAAAGACGCGCCTCCCACGAGCAGTACTTC. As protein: CASSKRRASHEQYF.

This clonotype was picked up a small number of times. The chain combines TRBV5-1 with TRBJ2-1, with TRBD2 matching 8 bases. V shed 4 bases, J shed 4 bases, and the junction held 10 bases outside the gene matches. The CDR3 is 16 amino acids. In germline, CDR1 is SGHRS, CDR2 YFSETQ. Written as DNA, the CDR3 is TGCGCCAGCAGCGCTGTTCGGGGGGGGGCTTACAATGAGCAGTTCTTC. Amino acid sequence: CASSAVRGGAYNEQFF.

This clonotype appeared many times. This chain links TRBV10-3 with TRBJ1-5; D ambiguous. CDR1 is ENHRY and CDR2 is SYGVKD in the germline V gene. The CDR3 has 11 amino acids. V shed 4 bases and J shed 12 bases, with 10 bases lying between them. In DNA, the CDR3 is TGTGCCATCAGTGGAGGCGGTGACCAGCATTTT. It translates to CAISGGGDQHF.

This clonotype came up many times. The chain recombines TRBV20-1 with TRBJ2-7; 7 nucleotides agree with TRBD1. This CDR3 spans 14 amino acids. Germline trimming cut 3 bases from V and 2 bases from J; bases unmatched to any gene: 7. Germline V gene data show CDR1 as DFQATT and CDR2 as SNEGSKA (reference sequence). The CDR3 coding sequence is TGCAGTGCTAGTCATCGGACAGGAGCCTACGAGCAGTACTTC. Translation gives CSASHRTGAYEQYF.

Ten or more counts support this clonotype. The CDR3 DNA follows: TGCAGTGCTAGAGCCCAGGGGGAAAACATTCAGTACTTC. It encodes CSARAQGENIQYF. This chain joins TRBV20-1 and TRBJ2-4, with TRBD1 matching 7 bases. Germline lookup yields CDR1 DFQATT and CDR2 SNEGSKA (reference sequence). With 1 base clipped from V and 5 bases from J, the junction kept 2 bases outside the gene matches. This CDR3 has 13 residues.

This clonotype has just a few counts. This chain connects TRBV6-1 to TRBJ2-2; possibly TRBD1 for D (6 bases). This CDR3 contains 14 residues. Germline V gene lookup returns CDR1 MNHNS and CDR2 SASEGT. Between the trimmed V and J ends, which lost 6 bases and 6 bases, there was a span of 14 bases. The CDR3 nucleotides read TGTGCCAGCAGAGCCCCCAGGGGTCCCGGGGAGCTGTTTTTT. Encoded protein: CASRAPRGPGELFF.

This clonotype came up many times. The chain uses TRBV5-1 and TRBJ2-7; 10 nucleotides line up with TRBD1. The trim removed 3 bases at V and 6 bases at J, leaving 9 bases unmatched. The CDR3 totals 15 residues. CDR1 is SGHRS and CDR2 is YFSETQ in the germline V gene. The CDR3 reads CASSSRTGQGSEQYF. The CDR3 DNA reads TGCGCCAGCAGCTCGAGGACGGGACAGGGGAGCGAGCAGTACTTC.

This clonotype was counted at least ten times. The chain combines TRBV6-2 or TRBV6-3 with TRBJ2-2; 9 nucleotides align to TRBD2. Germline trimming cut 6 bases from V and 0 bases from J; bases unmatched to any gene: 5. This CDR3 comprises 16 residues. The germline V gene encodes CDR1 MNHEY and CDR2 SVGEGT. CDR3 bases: TGTGCCAGCAGAATGCGCGGGGGGGCGAACACCGGGGAGCTGTTTTTT. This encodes CASRMRGGANTGELFF.

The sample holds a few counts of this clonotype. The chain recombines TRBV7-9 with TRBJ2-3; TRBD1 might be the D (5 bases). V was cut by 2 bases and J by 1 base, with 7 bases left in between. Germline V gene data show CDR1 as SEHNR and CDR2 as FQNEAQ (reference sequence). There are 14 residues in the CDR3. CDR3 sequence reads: CASSLIRGTDTQYF. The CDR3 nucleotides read TGTGCCAGCAGCTTAATCAGGGGCACAGATACGCAGTATTTT.

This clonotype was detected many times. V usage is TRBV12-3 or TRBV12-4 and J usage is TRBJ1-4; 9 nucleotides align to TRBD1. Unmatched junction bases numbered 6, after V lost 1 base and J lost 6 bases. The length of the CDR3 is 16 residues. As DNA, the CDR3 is TGTGCCAGCAGTTTAGTCACAGGGGGCGCCGATGAAAAACTGTTTTTT. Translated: CASSLVTGGADEKLFF.

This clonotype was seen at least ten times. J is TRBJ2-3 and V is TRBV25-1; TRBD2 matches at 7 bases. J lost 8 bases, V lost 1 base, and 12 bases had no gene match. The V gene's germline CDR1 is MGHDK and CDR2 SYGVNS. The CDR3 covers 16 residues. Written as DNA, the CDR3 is TGTGCCAGCAGTGAATGGGAGGGGCCCCAGCAGGGTACGCAGTATTTT. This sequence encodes CASSEWEGPQQGTQYF.

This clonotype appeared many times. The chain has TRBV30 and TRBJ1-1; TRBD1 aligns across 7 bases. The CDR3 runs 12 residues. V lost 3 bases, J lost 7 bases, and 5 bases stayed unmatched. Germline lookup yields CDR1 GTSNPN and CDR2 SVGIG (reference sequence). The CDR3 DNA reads TGTGCCTGGAGGACAGGACAGGTTGAAGCTTTCTTT. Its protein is CAWRTGQVEAFF.

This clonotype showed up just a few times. The CDR3 spells CASSFGLRVYSNQPQHF. CDR3 DNA: TGTGCCAGCAGTTTTGGGCTCCGGGTGTATAGCAATCAGCCCCAGCATTTT. The V call is TRBV12-3 or TRBV12-4, the J call TRBJ1-5; D remains unclear. Trimming cost V 3 bases and J 0 bases, with 15 bases left between them. The CDR3 extends over 17 amino acids.

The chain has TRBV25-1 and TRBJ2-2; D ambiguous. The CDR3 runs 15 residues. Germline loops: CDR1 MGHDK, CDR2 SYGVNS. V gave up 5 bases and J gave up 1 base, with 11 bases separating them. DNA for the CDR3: TGTGCCAGCAGTTTCGGGCAAAGGAACACCGGGGAGCTGTTTTTT. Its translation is CASSFGQRNTGELFF.